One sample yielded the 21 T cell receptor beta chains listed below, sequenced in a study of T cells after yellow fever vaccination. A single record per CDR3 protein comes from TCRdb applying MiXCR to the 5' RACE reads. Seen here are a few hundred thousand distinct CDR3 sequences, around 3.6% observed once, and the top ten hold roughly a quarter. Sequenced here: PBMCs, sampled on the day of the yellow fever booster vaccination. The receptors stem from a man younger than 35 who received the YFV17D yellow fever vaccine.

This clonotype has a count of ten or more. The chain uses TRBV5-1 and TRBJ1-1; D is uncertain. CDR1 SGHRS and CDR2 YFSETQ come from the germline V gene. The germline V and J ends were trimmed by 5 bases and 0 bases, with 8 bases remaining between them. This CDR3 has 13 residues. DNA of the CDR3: TGCGCCAGCAGAAGAGGTTTGAACACTGAAGCTTTCTTT. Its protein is CASRRGLNTEAFF.

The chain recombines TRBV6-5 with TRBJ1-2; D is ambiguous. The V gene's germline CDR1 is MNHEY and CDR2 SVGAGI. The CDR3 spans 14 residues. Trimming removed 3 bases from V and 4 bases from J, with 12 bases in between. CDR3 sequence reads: CASSYGVGFYGYTF. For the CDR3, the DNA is TGTGCCAGCAGTTATGGTGTAGGATTCTATGGCTACACCTTC.

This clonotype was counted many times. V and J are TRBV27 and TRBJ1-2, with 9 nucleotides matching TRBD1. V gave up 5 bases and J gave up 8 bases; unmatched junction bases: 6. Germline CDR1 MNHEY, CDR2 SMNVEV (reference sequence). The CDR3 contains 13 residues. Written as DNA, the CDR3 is TGTGCCAGCAGTAACACAGGGGGCTGGGGCTACACCTTC. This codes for CASSNTGGWGYTF.

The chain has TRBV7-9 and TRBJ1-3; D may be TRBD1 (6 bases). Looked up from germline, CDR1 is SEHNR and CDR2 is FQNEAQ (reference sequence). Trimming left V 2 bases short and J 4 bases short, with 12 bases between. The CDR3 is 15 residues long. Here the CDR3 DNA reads TGTGCCAGCAGCTTAACTACAGGGTTCGGAAACACCATATATTTT. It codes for CASSLTTGFGNTIYF.

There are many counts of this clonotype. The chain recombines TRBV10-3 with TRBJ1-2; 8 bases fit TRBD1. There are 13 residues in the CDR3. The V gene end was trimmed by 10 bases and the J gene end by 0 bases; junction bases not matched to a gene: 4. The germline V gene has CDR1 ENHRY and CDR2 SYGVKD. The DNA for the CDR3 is TGTGCCACGGGGACAGGCGCTAACTATGGCTACACCTTC. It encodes CATGTGANYGYTF.

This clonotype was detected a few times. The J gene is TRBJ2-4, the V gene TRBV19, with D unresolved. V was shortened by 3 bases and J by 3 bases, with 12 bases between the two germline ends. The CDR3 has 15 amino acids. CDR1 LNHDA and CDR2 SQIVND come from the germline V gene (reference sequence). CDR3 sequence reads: CASSIGALGKNIQYF. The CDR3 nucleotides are TGTGCCAGTAGTATCGGTGCCCTTGGCAAAAACATTCAGTACTTC.

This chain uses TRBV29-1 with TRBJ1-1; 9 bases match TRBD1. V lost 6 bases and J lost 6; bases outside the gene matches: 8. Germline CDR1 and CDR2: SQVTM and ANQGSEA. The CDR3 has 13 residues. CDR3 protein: CSVWGQGGSEAFF. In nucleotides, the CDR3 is TGCAGCGTGTGGGGACAGGGTGGGTCTGAAGCTTTCTTT.

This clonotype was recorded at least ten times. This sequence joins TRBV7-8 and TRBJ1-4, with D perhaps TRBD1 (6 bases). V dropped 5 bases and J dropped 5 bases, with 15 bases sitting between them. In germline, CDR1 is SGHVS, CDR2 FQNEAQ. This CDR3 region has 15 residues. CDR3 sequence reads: CASSPWGGENEKLFF. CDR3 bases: TGTGCCAGCAGCCCCTGGGGGGGCGAAAATGAAAAACTGTTTTTT.

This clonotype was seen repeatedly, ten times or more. The CDR3 DNA is TGTGCCAGCAGCTTAGTCCTAGCGGCGAACCAAGAGACCCAGTACTTC. It specifies CASSLVLAANQETQYF. The chain uses TRBV11-1 and TRBJ2-5; TRBD2 matches at 7 bases. This CDR3 has 16 amino acids. Trimming cost V 1 base and J 0 bases; bases outside gene matches: 5. CDR1 is SGHAT, CDR2 FQDESV, per germline (reference sequence).

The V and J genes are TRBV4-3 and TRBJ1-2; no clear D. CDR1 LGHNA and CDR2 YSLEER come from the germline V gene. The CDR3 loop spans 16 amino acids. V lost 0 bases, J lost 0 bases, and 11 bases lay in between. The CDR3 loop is CASSQDYRTANYGYTF. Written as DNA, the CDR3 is TGCGCCAGCAGCCAAGATTACCGGACTGCTAACTATGGCTACACCTTC.

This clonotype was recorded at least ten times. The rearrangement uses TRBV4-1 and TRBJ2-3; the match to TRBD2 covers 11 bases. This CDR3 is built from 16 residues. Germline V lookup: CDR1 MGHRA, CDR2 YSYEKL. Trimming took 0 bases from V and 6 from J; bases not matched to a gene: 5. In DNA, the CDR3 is TGCGCCAGCAGCCAAGATCTAGCGGGGGGTGCTGATACGCAGTATTTT. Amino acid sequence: CASSQDLAGGADTQYF.

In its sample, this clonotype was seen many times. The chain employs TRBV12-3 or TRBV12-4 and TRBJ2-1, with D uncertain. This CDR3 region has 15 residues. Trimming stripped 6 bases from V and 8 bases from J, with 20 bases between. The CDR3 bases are TGTGCCAGCAGCCGAGCCCGGGCTCAAAGGGATGAGCAGTTCTTC. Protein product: CASSRARAQRDEQFF.

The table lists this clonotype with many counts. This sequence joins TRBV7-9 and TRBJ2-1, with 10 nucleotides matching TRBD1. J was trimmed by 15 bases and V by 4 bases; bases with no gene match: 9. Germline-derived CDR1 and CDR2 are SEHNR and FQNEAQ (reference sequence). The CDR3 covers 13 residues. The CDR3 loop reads CASSSSGTGVPFF. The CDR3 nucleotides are TGTGCCAGCAGCTCATCCGGGACAGGGGTACCGTTCTTC.

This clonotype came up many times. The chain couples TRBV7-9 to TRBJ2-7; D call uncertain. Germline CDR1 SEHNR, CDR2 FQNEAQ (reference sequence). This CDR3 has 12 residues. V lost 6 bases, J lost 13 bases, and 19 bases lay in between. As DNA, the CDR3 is TGTGCCAGCAGTCTGGACGGAATAACTGAATACTTC. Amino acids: CASSLDGITEYF. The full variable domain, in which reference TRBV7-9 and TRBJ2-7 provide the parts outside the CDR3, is DTGVSQNPRHKITKRGQNVTFRCDPISEHNRLYWYRQTLGQGPEFLTYFQNEAQLEKSRLLSDRFSAERPKGSFSTLEIQRTEQGDSAMYLCASSLDGITEYFGPGTRLTVT.

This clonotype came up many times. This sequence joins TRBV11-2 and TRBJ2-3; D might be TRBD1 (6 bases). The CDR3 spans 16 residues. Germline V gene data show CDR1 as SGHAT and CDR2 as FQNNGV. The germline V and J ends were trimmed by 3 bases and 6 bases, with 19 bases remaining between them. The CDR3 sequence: CASSFTLTLGADTQYF. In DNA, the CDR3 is TGTGCCAGCAGCTTCACCCTAACCCTGGGGGCCGATACGCAGTATTTT.

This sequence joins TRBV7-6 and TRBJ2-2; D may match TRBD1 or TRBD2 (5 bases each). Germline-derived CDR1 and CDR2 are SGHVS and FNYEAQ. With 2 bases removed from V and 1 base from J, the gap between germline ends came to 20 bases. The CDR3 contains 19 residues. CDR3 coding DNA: TGTGCCAGCAGCTTAAATTTCCTCCTCCGGGACGAGAACACCGGGGAGCTGTTTTTT. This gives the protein CASSLNFLLRDENTGELFF.

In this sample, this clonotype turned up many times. The CDR3 coding sequence is TGTGCCAGCCTGACCATTCCCGGGGGGGTCCCGTACCAAGAGACCCAGTACTTC. Its translation: CASLTIPGGVPYQETQYF. The chain carries TRBV27 and TRBJ2-5; 8 bases match TRBD2. With 8 bases clipped from V and 0 bases from J, the junction kept 17 bases outside the gene matches. Germline V lookup: CDR1 MNHEY, CDR2 SMNVEV (reference sequence). CDR3 length equals 18 residues.

The CDR3 sequence is CSVDSGQSIYGYTF. CDR3 coding DNA: TGCAGCGTTGATAGTGGGCAGAGCATCTATGGCTACACCTTC. J is TRBJ1-2 and V is TRBV29-1; no clear D gene. This CDR3 is built from 14 residues. V was pared by 3 bases and J by 4 bases, with 15 bases between. Germline CDR1 is SQVTM and CDR2 is ANQGSEA.

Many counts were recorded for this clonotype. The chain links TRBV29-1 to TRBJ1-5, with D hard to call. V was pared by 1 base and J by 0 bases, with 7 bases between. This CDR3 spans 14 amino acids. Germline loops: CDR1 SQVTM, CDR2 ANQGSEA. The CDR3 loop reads CSVEGRYSNQPQHF. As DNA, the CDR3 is TGCAGCGTTGAAGGGCGGTATAGCAATCAGCCCCAGCATTTT. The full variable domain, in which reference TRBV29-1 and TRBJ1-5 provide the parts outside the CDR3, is SAVISQKPSRDICQRGTSLTIQCQVDSQVTMMFWYRQQPGQSLTLIATANQGSEATYESGFVIDKFPISRPNLTFSTLTVSNMSPEDSSIYLCSVEGRYSNQPQHFGDGTRLSIL.

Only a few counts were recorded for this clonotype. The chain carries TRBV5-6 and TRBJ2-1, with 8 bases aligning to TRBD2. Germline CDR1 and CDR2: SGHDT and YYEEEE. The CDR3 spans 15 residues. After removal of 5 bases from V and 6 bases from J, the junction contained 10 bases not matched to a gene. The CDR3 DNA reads TGTGCCAGCAGACCTGTAACGGGGGGGCCCAATGAGCAGTTCTTC. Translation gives CASRPVTGGPNEQFF.

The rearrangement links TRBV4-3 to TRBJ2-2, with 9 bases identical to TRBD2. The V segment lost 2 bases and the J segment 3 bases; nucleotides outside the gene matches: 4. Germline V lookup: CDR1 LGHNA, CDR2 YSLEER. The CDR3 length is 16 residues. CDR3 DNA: TGCGCCAGCAGCCAATGGGAGCGGGGGGACACCGGGGAGCTGTTTTTT. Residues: CASSQWERGDTGELFF.